A selection of T cell receptor beta chains follows, all from one sample in a study of Ad26.COV2.S vaccination and SARS-CoV-2 variants. The repertoire was sequenced with immunoSEQ multiplex PCR; TCRdb's copy has only in-frame clones and lacks some. This table holds approximately 410,000 clones, approximately 92% found once. The source was peripheral blood, collected in a trial of Ad26.COV2.S vaccine versus placebo. The receptors were sampled from a person between 18 and 65 years old who received the Ad26.COV2.S COVID-19 vaccine or a placebo. Both conserved end residues are part of each CDR3. A D gene is named only where the DNA matches it firmly. Some rows mark clone size as missing; the rest say once, few, many or name a class of expanded clone.

j_call clone_size d_call v_call cdr3_length cdr3_nt cdr3_aa
TRBJ2-5 - - TRBV29-1 17 TGCAGCGTTGAAGATTATCGAAGTGGGGGGGCCCAAGAGACCCAGTACTTC CSVEDYRSGGAQETQYF
TRBJ1-6 - - TRBV20-1 14 TGCAGTGCTAGTGTAGGGGTCGGGGATTCACCCCTCCACTTT CSASVGVGDSPLHF
TRBJ1-2 - - TRBV19 13 TGTGCCAGTAGTGCCCGCGGTCCCGGGGGCTACACCTTC CASSARGPGGYTF
TRBJ1-1 - - TRBV2 13 TGTGCCAGCAGGGGGGAGGGATTCACTGAAGCTTTCTTT CASRGEGFTEAFF
TRBJ1-5 - TRBD1 TRBV4-1 17 TGCGCCAGCAGCCCGATCGACAGGGCGTGGAGCAATCAGCCCCAGCATTTT CASSPIDRAWSNQPQHF
TRBJ1-1 - - TRBV19 15 TGTGCCAGTAGTATAGATGATGCAATGAGGTCTGAAGCTTTCTTT CASSIDDAMRSEAFF
TRBJ1-4 - - TRBV5-6 14 TGTGCCAGCAGCATGGACGCAACTAATGAAAAACTGTTTTTT CASSMDATNEKLFF
TRBJ1-2 - - TRBV3-1/TRBV3-2 16 TGTGCCAGCAGCCTACGGGACACCGGAGGGGCCTATGGCTACACCTTC CASSLRDTGGAYGYTF
TRBJ1-1 - TRBD1 TRBV19 15 TGTGCCAGTAGCCCGGGACAGGGCCTGAACACTGAAGCTTTCTTT CASSPGQGLNTEAFF
TRBJ2-2 - TRBD1 TRBV19 15 TGTGCCAGTAGTGGTGACAGGGTGTATCCCGGGGAGCTGTTTTTT CASSGDRVYPGELFF
TRBJ2-3 - TRBD2 TRBV7-8 17 TGTGCCAGCAGCCCACCCCCTGGCGGGGGTAATACAGATACGCAGTATTTT CASSPPPGGGNTDTQYF
TRBJ1-1 - TRBD1 TRBV6-5 13 TGTGCCAGCAGTCGGGACAGGGAGGGTGAAGCTTTCTTT CASSRDREGEAFF
TRBJ1-2 few - TRBV27 12 TGTGCCAGCAGTTTATCCGGGGATGGCTACACCTTC CASSLSGDGYTF
TRBJ2-5 - - TRBV28 13 TGTGCCAGCAGGTGGGGGGGCACGGAGACCCAGTACTTC CASRWGGTETQYF
TRBJ1-4 - - TRBV3-1/TRBV3-2 14 TGTGCCAGCAGCCAAGGGGGACACCCGGGAAAACTGTTTTTT CASSQGGHPGKLFF
TRBJ1-1 - - TRBV7-2 14 TGTGCCAGCAGCGGGCGCGGTGGGAACACTGAAGCTTTCTTT CASSGRGGNTEAFF
TRBJ2-5 - TRBD1 TRBV11-2 17 TGTGCCAGCAGCTTTGGGACAGGGAGTACCCGTTCAGAGACCCAGTACTTC CASSFGTGSTRSETQYF
TRBJ2-7 - TRBD2 TRBV7-9 15 TGTGCCAGCAGCCCGACTAGCGGGGGTGCCTACGAGCAGTACTTC CASSPTSGGAYEQYF
TRBJ2-3 - - TRBV27 19 TGTGCCAGCAGTTCACTCCACCTCTCTAGGCCCCGTAGCACAGATACGCAGTATTTT CASSSLHLSRPRSTDTQYF
TRBJ1-1 - - TRBV9 16 TGTGCCAGCAGCAACCGGGACGCCGATTGGGACACTGAAGCTTTCTTT CASSNRDADWDTEAFF
TRBJ1-1 - TRBD1 TRBV7-2 15 TGTGCCAGCAGCTTACGAGGGGGACAGGGGGCTCGAGCTTTCTTT CASSLRGGQGARAFF
TRBJ2-5 - - TRBV12-5 18 TGTGCTAGTGGTTTGGTACTGGGGGCCTGGGCCAGACAAGAGACCCAGTACTTC CASGLVLGAWARQETQYF
TRBJ2-7 few TRBD2 TRBV6-5 16 TGTGCCAGCAGTTACTCGGGAAGCGGGGGGGCCAACGAGCAGTACTTC CASSYSGSGGANEQYF
TRBJ1-6 - - TRBV7-9 13 TGTGCCAGCAGCCTTGTCTCGAATTCACCCCTCCACTTT CASSLVSNSPLHF
TRBJ1-2 - - TRBV5-8 15 TGTGCCAGCAGCAACGGGACACTGCCTAACTATGGCTACACCTTC CASSNGTLPNYGYTF
TRBJ1-4 - - TRBV6-5 13 TGTGCCACCGTTCAGGGGAATAATGAAAAACTGTTTTTT CATVQGNNEKLFF
TRBJ1-1 - TRBD1 TRBV2 15 TGTGCCAGCAGTGAAAAACCGACAGGGGGCACTGAAGCTTTCTTT CASSEKPTGGTEAFF
TRBJ2-7 - - TRBV18 13 TGTGCCAGCTCACCTATCGCCCGGGACGAGCAGTACTTC CASSPIARDEQYF
TRBJ2-1 - - TRBV30 16 TGTGCCTGGAACCCTGGGACGGGACTCTCCTACAATGAGCAGTTCTTC CAWNPGTGLSYNEQFF
TRBJ2-1 - - TRBV9 13 TGTGCCAGCAGCTTTACTACGGTGGGGATGCAGTTCTTC CASSFTTVGMQFF
TRBJ1-2 - TRBD1 TRBV19 17 TGTGCCAGTAGTATAGACTGGTCACAGGACAGGGACTATGGCTACACCTTC CASSIDWSQDRDYGYTF
TRBJ2-7 - - TRBV7-2 12 TGTGCCAGCAGTTCCTTGGGCGACGAGCAGTACTTC CASSSLGDEQYF
TRBJ2-5 - TRBD1 TRBV2 15 TGTGCCAGCAGTGACGGGACAGGGTACGGGGAGACCCAGTACTTC CASSDGTGYGETQYF
TRBJ1-5 - - TRBV27 13 TGTGCCAGCAGTAGAGAGCTCAATCAGCCCCAGCATTTT CASSRELNQPQHF
TRBJ2-7 - - TRBV27 12 TGTGCCAGCAGCCCTACAGGGTACGAGCAGTACTTC CASSPTGYEQYF
TRBJ1-2 - - TRBV7-2 17 TGTGCCAGCAGCTTACCGTTACGGAGCCTTTGGGGCTATGGCTACACCTTC CASSLPLRSLWGYGYTF
TRBJ1-6 - - TRBV5-1 15 TGCGCCAGCAGCTTGGAGGCAGTAGTTAATTCACCCCTCCACTTT CASSLEAVVNSPLHF
TRBJ2-5 - - TRBV6-1 16 TGTGCCAGCAGTGAAGGGGGGGGCCGTGGGCAAGAGACCCAGTACTTC CASSEGGGRGQETQYF
TRBJ1-6 - TRBD1 TRBV4-3 17 TGCGCCAGCAGCCAAGATCCCGGGACAGTCTTTAATTCACCCCTCCACTTT CASSQDPGTVFNSPLHF
TRBJ1-4 - - TRBV6-5 12 TGTGCCACTGGGTCGGGGAATGAAAAACTGTTTTTT CATGSGNEKLFF
TRBJ2-5 - - TRBV2 12 TGTGCCAGCAGTGAACCTGCAGAGACCCAGTACTTC CASSEPAETQYF
TRBJ2-7 - - TRBV12-3/TRBV12-4 12 TGTGCCAGCAGTTTAAATCGTTACGAGCAGTACTTC CASSLNRYEQYF
TRBJ2-7 - - TRBV28 16 TGTGCCAGCAGTTTATGGCGCCGAAGGGGGACCTACGAGCAGTACTTC CASSLWRRRGTYEQYF
TRBJ2-1 - - TRBV28 13 TGTGCCAGCCGCCCCGGGGGACGGAATGAGCAGTTCTTC CASRPGGRNEQFF
TRBJ1-1 - - TRBV19 14 TGTGCCAGTAGAAAGGGGTCAATGAACACTGAAGCTTTCTTT CASRKGSMNTEAFF
TRBJ2-1 - TRBD1 TRBV5-6 15 TGTGCCAGCACCCGCCGGGACAGGGGGTACAATGAGCAGTTCTTC CASTRRDRGYNEQFF
TRBJ2-3 - TRBD2 TRBV19 15 TGTGCCAGTAGTATCCAGGGACTAGCAGGAGATACGCAGTATTTT CASSIQGLAGDTQYF
TRBJ2-3 - - TRBV7-8 18 TGTGCCAGCAGCCAACTCCCGATCCAAAGAGCCCGCACAGATACGCAGTATTTT CASSQLPIQRARTDTQYF
TRBJ2-2 - - TRBV5-6 13 TGTGCCAGCAGTCCCCCGTGGGCCGGGGAGCTGTTTTTT CASSPPWAGELFF
TRBJ1-5 - TRBD1 TRBV9 15 TGTGCCAGCAGCTCCGGGACAGGGAATGCAAAGCCCCAGCATTTT CASSSGTGNAKPQHF
TRBJ2-7 - - TRBV6-5 13 TGTGCCAGCAGGCCGGACAGCTCCTACGAGCAGTACTTC CASRPDSSYEQYF
TRBJ1-2 - - TRBV5-3 17 TGTGCCAGAAGCTCGGCAGGGTGTGGCCCTATAGACTATGGCTACACCTTC CARSSAGCGPIDYGYTF
TRBJ2-5 - TRBD2 TRBV30 11 TGTGCCTGGACTAGCGGAGAGACCCAGTACTTC CAWTSGETQYF
TRBJ1-4 - - TRBV6-2/TRBV6-3 17 TGTGCCAGCAGTTACATCGTCGGGGGCCAGGTTAATGAAAAACTGTTTTTT CASSYIVGGQVNEKLFF
TRBJ1-1 - - TRBV5-6 13 TGTGCCAGCAGCCTGGGCCTCAACACTGAAGCTTTCTTT CASSLGLNTEAFF
TRBJ2-6 - - TRBV3-1/TRBV3-2 17 TGTGCCAGCAGCCATTTAGGACCGTCGCTGGGGGCCAACGTCCTGACTTTC CASSHLGPSLGANVLTF
TRBJ1-2 - - TRBV6-6 13 TGTGCCAGCTCCGGGACCGTAACTAGTGGCTACACCTTC CASSGTVTSGYTF
TRBJ2-7 - TRBD1 TRBV4-3 16 TGCGCCAGCAGCCAAGCGTCAGGGACAGGGGTCTACGAGCAGTACTTC CASSQASGTGVYEQYF